The clone carrying this T cell receptor (beta chain) has only a few counts. Its specificity is not known. The sample is drawn from a study of tumour-infiltrating T cells in Burkitt lymphoma. Study overall: All epidemiological Burkitt lymphoma subtypes were represented in the cohort.

CDR3 size: 16 residues. CDR1 and CDR2 (germline): SGHVS, FQNEAQ. The J segment lost 9 bases and the V segment lost 1 base, leaving 9 bases of the junction unmatched. TCRdb keeps only in-frame clones here, not all; method: immunoSEQ multiplex PCR. The profile shows 1,500 to 2,000 clones, 9.5% to 15% of them singletons. Notes on the study in general: Several public clonotypes were shared across many Burkitt lymphoma patients.

This receptor was taken from a human donor with Burkitt lymphoma. Sequencing used tumor tissue. V and J are TRBV7-8 and TRBJ2-1; TRBD2 matches 10 bases. The CDR3 spells CASSLGAGGLVGEQFF. DNA for the CDR3: TGTGCCAGCAGCTTAGGAGCGGGAGGGTTAGTTGGTGAGCAGTTCTTC.